This TCR beta chain was identified in a study of metastatic and nonmetastatic thyroid tumors (dated by TCRdb to about 2020). A note on the overall study: Repertoires were compared across peripheral blood and tumor or nodule tissue samples from malignant and benign thyroid patients.

In regard to this clone: Its antigen remains unidentified. Given a much more abundant clone one base away, this may be a read error. Within the sample, other DNA sequences also encode this same CDR3.

Overall study outcomes, separate from this receptor: In both blood and tumor samples, TCR beta diversity was reported to be significantly higher in malignant tumors than in benign nodules.

Its CDR3 holds 14 amino acids, cysteine through phenylalanine. This entry keeps only the CDR3 DNA: 42 bases, framed from base 1. The germline V gene specifies SNHLY as CDR1 and FYNNEI as CDR2. No patient had received any treatment before thyroid surgery. The study retrospectively analysed patient clinical samples collected from about 2012 to 2018 using T-cell receptor beta sequencing. Receptor amplification or capture employed PCR. Sequencing instrument: Illumina HiSeq 4000. The TCR beta-chain CDR3 region of each patient was profiled by high-throughput sequencing. The paper's processing steps were these. The researchers built a classifier to tell apart papillary thyroid cancer patients with distant metastasis, based on CDR3 differences among clinicopathological groups. To measure repertoire diversity the researchers used the Shannon index, while the Morisita-Horn index served to gauge how similar the tumor and blood repertoires were. TCRdb handled the public reads itself, with Q25 trimming in fastp and clone calling in MiXCR, and kept productive beta chains. None of the V and J calls come from the authors' own analysis; TCRdb made them. For this sample the table gives 100,000 or so clones, of which 15% were detected only once. The top ten hold roughly 4% of the sample.

The chain is assembled from TRBV2 and TRBJ2-3, with the D gene not confidently named. The specimen sequenced was blood. This receptor was identified in a female donor with papillary thyroid cancer or a benign thyroid nodule (not recorded which). Some clones in this sample may be carry-over from other donors' samples. The CDR3 loop reads CASSGPRGTDTQYF. DNA sequence: TGTGCCAGCAGTGGACCCCGCGGCACAGATACACAGTATTTT.